Below are 6 T cell receptor beta chains sequenced from a single sample in a study of blood T cell repertoires in COVID-19 (dated by TCRdb to the early 2020s). Receptors were amplified or captured by the immunoSEQ multiplex PCR assay. Sourced from immuneACCESS, this table was stored by TCRdb with only in-frame sequences that have V and J called. A share of the clones is absent; for the studies checked, an unresolved V gene accounts for under half, and the remainder has no known explanation. This sample has roughly 200,000 clones in its table, and about 86% of those were observed once. The ten largest clones represent 4.5% to 5.5% of the sample. Sequencing was carried out using PBMCs or T cells enriched from blood (not recorded which). These receptors all stem from a woman aged 25-40 years who had been exposed to COVID-19.

The chain couples TRBV5-1 to TRBJ2-3; 10 nucleotides line up with TRBD2. Germline CDR1 is SGHRS and CDR2 is YFSETQ. The CDR3 spans 17 residues. The J segment lost 2 bases and the V segment lost 0 bases, leaving 6 bases of the junction unmatched. As DNA, the CDR3 is TGCGCCAGCAGCTTGGGCCTACTAGCGGGGAACACAGATACGCAGTATTTT. It yields the protein CASSLGLLAGNTDTQYF.

The V and J genes are TRBV6-5 and TRBJ2-2; D may be TRBD2 (7 bases). The ends were cut back, 2 bases at V and 3 bases at J, with 10 bases in the middle. This CDR3 region has 15 residues. Germline loops: CDR1 MNHEY, CDR2 SVGAGI. CDR3 in DNA: TGTGCCAGCAGTTACGCGGGGGCGCACACCGGGGAGCTGTTTTTT. It codes for CASSYAGAHTGELFF.

The gene calls are TRBV5-1 and TRBJ2-1, with 12 bases identical to TRBD2. The V gene's germline CDR1 is SGHRS and CDR2 YFSETQ. Trimming cost V 0 bases and J 5 bases; bases outside gene matches: 3. The CDR3 length is 16 residues. The CDR3 coding sequence is TGCGCCAGCAGCTTGGATCGGACTAGCGGGGACAATGAGCAGTTCTTC. Protein: CASSLDRTSGDNEQFF. Based on the CDR3 plus reference TRBV5-1 and TRBJ2-1, the full variable domain is KAGVTQTPRYLIKTRGQQVTLSCSPISGHRSVSWYQQTPGQGLQFLFEYFSETQRNKGNFPGRFSGRQFSNSRSEMNVSTLELGDSALYLCASSLDRTSGDNEQFFGPGTRLTVL.

V gene TRBV19 combines with J gene TRBJ2-6; 7 bases match TRBD1. The junction had 10 bases not matched to a gene; V was cut back by 3 bases and J by 2 bases. The CDR3 has 18 residues. Germline V lookup: CDR1 LNHDA, CDR2 SQIVND (reference sequence). For the CDR3, the DNA is TGTGCCAGTAGTATTAGGGGGCAGGGGGAAGCTGGGGCCAACGTCCTGACTTTC. Its translation is CASSIRGQGEAGANVLTF. Filled out from reference TRBV19 and TRBJ2-6, the complete variable domain reads DGGITQSPKYLFRKEGQNVTLSCEQNLNHDAMYWYRQDPGQGLRLIYYSQIVNDFQKGDIAEGYSVSREKKESFPLTVTSAQKNPTAFYLCASSIRGQGEAGANVLTFGAGSRLTVL.

V gene TRBV5-1 combines with J gene TRBJ1-2, with 7 bases aligning to TRBD1. The CDR3 spans 16 residues. Germline V gene sequence: CDR1 SGHRS, CDR2 YFSETQ. The J segment lost 6 bases and the V segment lost 0 bases, leaving 11 bases of the junction unmatched. DNA for the CDR3: TGCGCCAGCAGCTTGGGGGGGCCGCCCCAGGGGGATGGCTACACCTTC. It codes for CASSLGGPPQGDGYTF.

V and J are TRBV3-1 (or the pseudogene TRBV3-2) and TRBJ2-7, with TRBD2 identical over 7 bases. The CDR3 sequence is 15 residues long. Germline trimming cut 0 bases from V and 2 bases from J; bases unmatched to any gene: 4. Per germline, CDR1 LGHDT and CDR2 YNNKEL (reference sequence). The CDR3 reads CASSQDSSGAYEQYF. The CDR3 region has the DNA TGTGCCAGCAGCCAAGATTCCAGCGGGGCCTACGAGCAGTACTTC.